The entry below gives a single T cell receptor beta chain sequence along with its context. The antigen remains unidentified. This entry is derived from a study of long-term antiretroviral therapy in people with HIV. Study at large: Sampling started about a decade before the 2015 immediate-ART recommendation.

The CDR3 contains 16 residues. The junction had 3 bases not matched to a gene; V was cut back by 3 bases and J by 2 bases. Germline CDR1 reads MNHEY; CDR2 reads SVGAGI. Study-wide points: Controls had broader CDR3 length ranges than HIV repertoires did.

Investigators performed immunoSEQ version v3.0 at survey level. TCRdb's copy holds only in-frame clones and misses some; the assay was immunoSEQ multiplex PCR. The table records approximately 35,000 clones, 94% of them present only once. V gene TRBV6-5 combines with J gene TRBJ2-6; 8 bases are shared with TRBD1. The sequence derives from a woman between 50 and 59 years old with HIV. This sample comprised unsorted PBMCs, obtained around 5.5 years after starting antiretroviral therapy. In nucleotides, the CDR3 is TGTGCCAGCAGTTATTCAGGGGGCGCTGGGGCCAACGTCCTGACTTTC. Translated: CASSYSGGAGANVLTF.